This T cell receptor beta chain is from a study of cytomegalovirus exposure and HLA in healthy donors. Points from the study as a whole: Follow-up analysis later connected one missense variant in DCLRE1C with trimming of TCR beta V- and J-genes. As was reported, the HLA-A and HLA-B alleles of most subjects were accurately predicted from TCR beta sequences.

The V and J ends lost 5 bases and 6 bases, in that order; junction bases with no gene match: 5. Germline V gene data show CDR1 as MNHEY and CDR2 as SVGAGI. The CDR3 covers 14 residues. The PCR employed 60 Vbeta primers together with 13 Jbeta primers. Libraries were prepared by immunoSEQ multiplex PCR; TCRdb keeps only in-frame clonotypes and omits some of them. Seen here are approximately 160,000 clones, about 75% observed once, and the top ten hold 2.5% to 3.5%. On this clone itself: The target antigen is unknown.

This TCR was recovered from a woman aged 45-60 years in good health and CMV-seropositive. The sample consisted of PBMCs. The chain links TRBV6-5 to TRBJ1-2; 11 bases line up with TRBD1. CDR3: CASSGQGAVDGYTF. The CDR3 DNA sequence: TGTGCCAGCAGTGGACAGGGGGCGGTTGATGGCTACACCTTC.